A single sample gave rise to the 2 T cell receptor beta chains below, sequenced in a study of blood T cell repertoires in COVID-19. The data were produced by immunoSEQ multiplex PCR, yet TCRdb's version contains in-frame clones alone and is incomplete. The sample has some 74,000 clones, over 70% seen once. The sequenced sample was peripheral blood. The receptors here all came from a human donor in a cohort sampled during active COVID-19.

The V and J genes are TRBV11-3 and TRBJ2-3; the match to TRBD2 covers 10 bases. V gave up 1 base and J gave up 1 base; unmatched junction bases: 2. The CDR3 runs to 16 residues. The V gene's germline CDR1 is SGHNT and CDR2 YENEEA. Here the CDR3 reads CASSLAGTSGTDTQYF. CDR3 coding DNA: TGTGCCAGCAGCTTAGCCGGGACTAGCGGCACAGATACGCAGTATTTT.

The V gene is TRBV6-5, the J gene TRBJ2-2, with unresolved D. In germline, CDR1 is MNHEY, CDR2 SVGAGI. This CDR3 comprises 13 residues. The V end was cut by 7 bases, the J end by 5 bases, with 11 bases between. This CDR3 reads CASTSGPTGELFF. The CDR3 bases are TGTGCCAGCACCTCAGGCCCGACCGGGGAGCTGTTTTTT.